This TCR beta chain was identified in a study of CD8+ T cells in alopecia areata. General study results and limits: Scalp samples also contribute reads from the resident alphabeta T cells found in normal skin.

Treatment here: oral pan-JAK inhibitor, 5-10 mg twice daily. RNA was extracted and reverse transcribed into cDNA as the sequencing template. The table came from immunoSEQ multiplex PCR; TCRdb's copy has only in-frame clones and leaves some out. The sample carries 80,000 or so clones, around two thirds recorded once. Trimming pared 0 bases from V and 4 bases from J, leaving 23 bases between. The CDR3 runs to 19 residues. Germline V gives CDR1 SGDLS, CDR2 YYNGEE. This clone was observed a few times. The antigen remains undetermined. Source: CD8+ T cells sorted from blood, taken at week 24, from a patient treated with tofacitinib. The clonotype was recovered from a human donor with alopecia areata. This chain connects TRBV9 to TRBJ1-5; TRBD1 might be the D (6 bases). DNA of the CDR3: TGTGCCAGCAGCGTAGTTTTTGGCACAGGGTCGTTATGTAATCAGCCCCAGCATTTT. It specifies CASSVVFGTGSLCNQPQHF.